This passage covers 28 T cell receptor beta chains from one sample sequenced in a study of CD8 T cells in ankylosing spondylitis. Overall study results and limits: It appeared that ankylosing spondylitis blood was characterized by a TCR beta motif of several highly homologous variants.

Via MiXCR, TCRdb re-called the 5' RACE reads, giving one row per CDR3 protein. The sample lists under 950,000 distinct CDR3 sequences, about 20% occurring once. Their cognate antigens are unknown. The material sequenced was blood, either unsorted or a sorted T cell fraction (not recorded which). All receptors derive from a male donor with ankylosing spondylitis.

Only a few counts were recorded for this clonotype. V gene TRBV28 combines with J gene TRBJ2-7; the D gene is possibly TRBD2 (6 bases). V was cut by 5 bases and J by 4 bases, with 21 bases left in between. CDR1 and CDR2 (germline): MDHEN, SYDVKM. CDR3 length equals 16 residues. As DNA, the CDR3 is TGTGCCAGCAGTGCCGGAACTGCGGAGGGCCGATACGAGCAGTACTTC. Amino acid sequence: CASSAGTAEGRYEQYF.

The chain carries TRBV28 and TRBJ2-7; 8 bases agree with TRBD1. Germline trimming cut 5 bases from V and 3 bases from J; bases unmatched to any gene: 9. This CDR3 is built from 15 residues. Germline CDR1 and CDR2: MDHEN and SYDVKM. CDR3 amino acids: CASSQDRDLYYEQYF. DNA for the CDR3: TGTGCCAGCAGTCAGGACAGGGATCTTTACTACGAGCAGTACTTC. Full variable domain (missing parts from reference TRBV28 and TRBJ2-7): DVKVTQSSRYLVKRTGEKVFLECVQDMDHENMFWYRQDPGLGLRLIYFSYDVKMKEKGDIPEGYSVSREKKERFSLILESASTNQTSMYLCASSQDRDLYYEQYFGPGTRLTVT.

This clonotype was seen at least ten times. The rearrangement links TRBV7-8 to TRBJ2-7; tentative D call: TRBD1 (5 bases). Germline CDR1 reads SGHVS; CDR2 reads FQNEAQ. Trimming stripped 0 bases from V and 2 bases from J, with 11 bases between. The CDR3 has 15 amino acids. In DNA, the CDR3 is TGTGCCAGCAGCTTAGCCCCAGGGTCAACCTACGAGCAGTACTTC. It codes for CASSLAPGSTYEQYF.

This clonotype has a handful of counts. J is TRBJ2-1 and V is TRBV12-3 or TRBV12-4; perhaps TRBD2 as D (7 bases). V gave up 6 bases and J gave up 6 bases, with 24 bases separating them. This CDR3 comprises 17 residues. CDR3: CASSYDRGAMGFNEQFF. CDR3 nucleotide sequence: TGTGCCAGCAGCTACGACCGGGGGGCTATGGGGTTCAATGAGCAGTTCTTC.

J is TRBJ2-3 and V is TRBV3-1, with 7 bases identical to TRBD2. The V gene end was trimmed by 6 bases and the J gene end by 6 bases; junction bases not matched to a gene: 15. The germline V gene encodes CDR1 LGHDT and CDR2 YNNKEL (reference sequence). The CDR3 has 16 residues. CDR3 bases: TGTGCCAGCAGTCAAACGGGCAGCGGGGTTTCTGATACGCAGTATTTT. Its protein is CASSQTGSGVSDTQYF.

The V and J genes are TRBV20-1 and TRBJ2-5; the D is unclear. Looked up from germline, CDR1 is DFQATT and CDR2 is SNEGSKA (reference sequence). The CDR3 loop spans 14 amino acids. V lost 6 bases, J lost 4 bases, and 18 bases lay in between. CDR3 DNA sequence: TGCAGTGCCAACCGGGTCCTGGACGGAGAGACCCAGTACTTC. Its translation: CSANRVLDGETQYF.

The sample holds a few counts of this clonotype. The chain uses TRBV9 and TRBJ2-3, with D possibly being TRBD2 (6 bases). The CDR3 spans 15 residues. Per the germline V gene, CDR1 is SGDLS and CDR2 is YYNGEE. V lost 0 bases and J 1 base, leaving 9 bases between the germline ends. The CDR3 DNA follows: TGTGCCAGCAGCGTAGAGATAGCGGGCACAGATACGCAGTATTTT. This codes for CASSVEIAGTDTQYF.

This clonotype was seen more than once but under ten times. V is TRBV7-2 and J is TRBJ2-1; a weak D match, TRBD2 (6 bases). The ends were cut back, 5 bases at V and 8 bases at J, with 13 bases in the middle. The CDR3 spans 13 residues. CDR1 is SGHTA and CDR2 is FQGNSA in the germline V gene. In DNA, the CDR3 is TGTGCCAGCAGCCCCGCGCGGGGCCATGAGCAGTTCTTC. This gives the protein CASSPARGHEQFF.

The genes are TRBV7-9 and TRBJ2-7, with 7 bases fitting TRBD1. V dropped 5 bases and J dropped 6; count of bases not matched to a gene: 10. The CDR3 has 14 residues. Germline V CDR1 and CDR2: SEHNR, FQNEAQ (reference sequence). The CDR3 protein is CASSPRDSLLEQYF. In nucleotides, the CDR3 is TGTGCCAGCAGCCCCCGGGACAGCCTACTCGAGCAGTACTTC.

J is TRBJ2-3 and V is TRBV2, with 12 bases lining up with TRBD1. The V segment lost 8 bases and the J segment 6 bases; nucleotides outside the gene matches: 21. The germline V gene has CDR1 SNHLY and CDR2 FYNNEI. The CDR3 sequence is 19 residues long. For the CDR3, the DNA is TGTGCCAGCTGTTACCAAGAAACCTGGGGACAGGGGGCAGGCGATACGCAGTATTTT. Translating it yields CASCYQETWGQGAGDTQYF. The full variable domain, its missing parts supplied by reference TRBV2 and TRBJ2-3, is EPEVTQTPSHQVTQMGQEVILRCVPISNHLYFYWYRQILGQKVEFLVSFYNNEISEKSEIFDDQFSVERPDGSNFTLKIRSTKLEDSAMYFCASCYQETWGQGAGDTQYFGPGTRLTVL.

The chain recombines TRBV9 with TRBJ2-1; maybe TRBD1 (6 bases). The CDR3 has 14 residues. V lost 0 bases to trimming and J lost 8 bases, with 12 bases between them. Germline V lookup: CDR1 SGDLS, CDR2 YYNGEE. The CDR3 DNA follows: TGTGCCAGCAGCGTAGCTACACAGGGTTATGAGCAGTTCTTC. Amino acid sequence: CASSVATQGYEQFF.

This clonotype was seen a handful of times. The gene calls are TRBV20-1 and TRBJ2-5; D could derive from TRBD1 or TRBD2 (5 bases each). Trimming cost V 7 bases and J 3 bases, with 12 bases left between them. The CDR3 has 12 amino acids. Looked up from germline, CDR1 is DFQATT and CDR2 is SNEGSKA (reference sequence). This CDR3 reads CSVVGTKETQYF. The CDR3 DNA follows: TGCAGTGTAGTAGGGACCAAAGAGACCCAGTACTTC.

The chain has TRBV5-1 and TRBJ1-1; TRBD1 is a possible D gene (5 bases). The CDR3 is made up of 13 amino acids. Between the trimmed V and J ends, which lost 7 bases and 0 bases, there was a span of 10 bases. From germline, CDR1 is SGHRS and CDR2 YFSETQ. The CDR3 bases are TGCGCCAGCGGGAAAGGGGTGAACACTGAAGCTTTCTTT. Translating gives CASGKGVNTEAFF.

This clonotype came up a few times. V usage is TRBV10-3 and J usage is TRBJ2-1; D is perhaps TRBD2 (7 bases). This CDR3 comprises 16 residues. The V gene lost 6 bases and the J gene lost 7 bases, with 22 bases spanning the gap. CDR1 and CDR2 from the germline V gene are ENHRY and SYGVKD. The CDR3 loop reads CAISRGGGAAINEQFF. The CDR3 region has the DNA TGTGCCATCAGCCGAGGGGGAGGGGCCGCGATAAATGAGCAGTTCTTC.

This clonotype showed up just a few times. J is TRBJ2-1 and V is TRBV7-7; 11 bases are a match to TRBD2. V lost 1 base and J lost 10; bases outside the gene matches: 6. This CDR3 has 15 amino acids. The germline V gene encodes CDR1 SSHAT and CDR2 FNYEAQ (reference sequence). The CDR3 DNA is TGTGCCAGCAGCTTAGGTAGCGGGAGGGCCGAGGAGCAGTTCTTC. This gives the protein CASSLGSGRAEEQFF.

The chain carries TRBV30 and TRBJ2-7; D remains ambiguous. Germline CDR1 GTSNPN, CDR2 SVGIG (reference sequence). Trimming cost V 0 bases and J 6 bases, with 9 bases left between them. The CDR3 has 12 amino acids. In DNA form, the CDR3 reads TGTGCCTGGAGTGTAGGTGTAAGCGAGCAGTACTTC. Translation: CAWSVGVSEQYF.

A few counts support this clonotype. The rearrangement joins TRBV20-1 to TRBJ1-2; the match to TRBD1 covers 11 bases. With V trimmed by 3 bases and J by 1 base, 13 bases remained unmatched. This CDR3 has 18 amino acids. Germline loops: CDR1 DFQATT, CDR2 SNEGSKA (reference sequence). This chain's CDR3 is CSASYVGTGGPFNYGYTF. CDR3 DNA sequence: TGCAGTGCTAGCTACGTGGGGACAGGGGGACCTTTTAACTATGGCTACACCTTC.

CDR3 region: CSVLGVTLGTGELFF. CDR3 DNA sequence: TGCAGCGTTCTCGGGGTTACTCTGGGCACCGGGGAGCTGTTTTTT. The chain uses TRBV29-1 and TRBJ2-2; D might be TRBD2 (5 bases). This CDR3 is 15 amino acids long. Germline assignment: CDR1 SQVTM and CDR2 ANQGSEA. Deletions cut 5 bases from V and 4 bases from J, with 17 bases between.

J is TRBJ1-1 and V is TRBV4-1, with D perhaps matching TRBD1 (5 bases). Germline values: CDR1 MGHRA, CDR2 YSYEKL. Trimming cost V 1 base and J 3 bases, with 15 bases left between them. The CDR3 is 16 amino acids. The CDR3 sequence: CASSQVRGLPDTEAFF. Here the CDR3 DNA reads TGCGCCAGCAGCCAAGTTAGGGGACTCCCGGACACTGAAGCTTTCTTT.

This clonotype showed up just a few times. The CDR3 DNA follows: TGTGCCAGCAGCCAGCACACAGGGAGAAGGGAAACCTACGAGCAGTACTTC. Its translation: CASSQHTGRRETYEQYF. V is TRBV6-2 or TRBV6-3 and J is TRBJ2-7, with D perhaps TRBD1 (6 bases). This CDR3 has 17 amino acids. Trimming cost V 6 bases and J 2 bases, with 23 bases left between them. Germline CDR1 MNHEY, CDR2 SVGEGT.

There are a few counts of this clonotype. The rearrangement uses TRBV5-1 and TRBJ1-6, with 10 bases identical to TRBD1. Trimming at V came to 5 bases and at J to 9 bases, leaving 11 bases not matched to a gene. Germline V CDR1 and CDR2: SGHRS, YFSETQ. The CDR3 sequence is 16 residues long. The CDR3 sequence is CASSSRTGGDSSPLHF. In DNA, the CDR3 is TGCGCCAGCAGTTCCCGGACAGGGGGTGATAGTTCACCCCTCCACTTT.

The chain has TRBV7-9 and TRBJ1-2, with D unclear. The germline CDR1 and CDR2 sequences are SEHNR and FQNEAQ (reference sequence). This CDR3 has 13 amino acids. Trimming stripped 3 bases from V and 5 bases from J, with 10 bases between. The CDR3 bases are TGTGCCAGCAGCTTTGCACAGCTATATGGCTACACCTTC. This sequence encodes CASSFAQLYGYTF.

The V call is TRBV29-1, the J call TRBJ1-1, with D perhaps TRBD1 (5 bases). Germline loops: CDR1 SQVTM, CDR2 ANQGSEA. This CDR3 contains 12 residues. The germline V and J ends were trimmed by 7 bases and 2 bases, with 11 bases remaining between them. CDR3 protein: CSAKGPNTEAFF. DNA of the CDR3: TGCAGCGCAAAGGGGCCTAACACTGAAGCTTTCTTT.

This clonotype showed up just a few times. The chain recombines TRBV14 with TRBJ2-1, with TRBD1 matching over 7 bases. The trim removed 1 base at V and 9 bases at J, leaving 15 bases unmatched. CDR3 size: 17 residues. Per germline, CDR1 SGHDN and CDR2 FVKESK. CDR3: CASSQGYRGHPIGEQFF. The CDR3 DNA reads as TGTGCCAGCAGCCAAGGTTACAGGGGCCACCCTATCGGTGAGCAGTTCTTC.

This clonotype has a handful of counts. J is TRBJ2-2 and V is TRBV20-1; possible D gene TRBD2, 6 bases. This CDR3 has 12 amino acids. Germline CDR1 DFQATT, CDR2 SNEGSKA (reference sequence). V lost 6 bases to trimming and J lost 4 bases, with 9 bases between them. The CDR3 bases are TGCAGTGCGGAGGGTAGCACCGGGGAGCTGTTTTTT. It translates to CSAEGSTGELFF.

CDR3 DNA sequence: TGTGCCAGCAGCGTACTGCCCGGGACAGTTGAAGCTTTCTTT. Its translation is CASSVLPGTVEAFF. The chain has TRBV7-6 and TRBJ1-1, with 7 bases that match TRBD1. CDR3 size: 14 residues. Germline trimming cut 5 bases from V and 7 bases from J; bases unmatched to any gene: 10. Germline V gives CDR1 SGHVS, CDR2 FNYEAQ.

Here the CDR3 reads CSVTAGRRNTEAFF. The DNA of the CDR3 is TGCAGCGTTACGGCAGGGAGGCGGAACACTGAAGCTTTCTTT. This chain uses TRBV29-1 with TRBJ1-1; possible D gene TRBD1, 5 bases. The germline gives CDR1 SQVTM, CDR2 ANQGSEA. The CDR3 extends over 14 amino acids. The V and J ends lost 5 bases and 1 base respectively, with 14 bases between them.

The CDR3 nucleotides read TGCAGTGCTAGAGGTGGGGTCGGGGAGACCCAGTACTTC. Translation gives CSARGGVGETQYF. The rearrangement uses TRBV20-1 and TRBJ2-5; D ambiguous. The V gene's germline CDR1 is DFQATT and CDR2 SNEGSKA (reference sequence). The CDR3 totals 13 residues. Trimming took 1 base from V and 5 from J, leaving 11 bases between them.